This section outlines one T cell receptor (beta chain) sequence together with its context. Its antigen is unknown. This sample was taken from a study of metastatic and nonmetastatic thyroid tumors. Background on the study: A comparison of repertoires was made across blood and tumor or nodule tissue from malignant and benign thyroid patients.

This CDR3 is 16 amino acids long. Trimming removed 2 bases from V and 7 bases from J; junction bases left unmatched: 9. Germline CDR1 is MNHNS and CDR2 is SASEGT. In the authors' workflow: The study built a papillary thyroid cancer distant-metastasis classifier from CDR3 differences across clinicopathological groups. TCRdb reanalyzed the PCR reads with MiXCR. The V and J calls were determined by TCRdb, not by the authors. The sample shows about 20,000 clones, around 30% of them seen only once. No treatment had been given to any patient before thyroid surgery. Points from the study as a whole: Reported TCR beta diversity, measured in blood and tumor, was significantly higher for malignant thyroid tumors than for benign nodules.

Sequenced sample: tumor tissue. The rearrangement links TRBV6-1 to TRBJ2-1, with 9 bases fitting TRBD2. The receptor's source is a female donor with papillary thyroid cancer or a benign thyroid nodule (not recorded which). Some clones in this sample may be carry-over from other donors' samples. CDR3 region: CASSELGGRAGNEQFF. For the CDR3, the DNA is TGTGCCAGCAGTGAATTGGGCGGGAGGGCCGGGAATGAGCAGTTCTTC.